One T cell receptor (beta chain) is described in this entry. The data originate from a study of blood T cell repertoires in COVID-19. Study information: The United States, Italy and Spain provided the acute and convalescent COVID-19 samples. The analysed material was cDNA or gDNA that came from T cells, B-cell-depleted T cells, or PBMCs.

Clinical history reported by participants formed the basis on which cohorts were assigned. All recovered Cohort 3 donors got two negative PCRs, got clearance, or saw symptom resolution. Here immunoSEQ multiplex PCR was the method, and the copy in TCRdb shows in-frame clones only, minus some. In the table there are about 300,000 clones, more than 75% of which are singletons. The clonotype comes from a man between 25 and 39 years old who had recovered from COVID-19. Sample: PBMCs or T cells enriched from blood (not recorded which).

CDR3 sequence: CASSFSQFVPGQSDTQYF. CDR3 nucleotides: TGTGCCAGCAGTTTCTCACAATTCGTCCCGGGACAGTCGGATACGCAGTATTTT. V gene TRBV27 combines with J gene TRBJ2-3; TRBD1 matches 7 bases. CDR1 is MNHEY and CDR2 is SMNVEV in the germline V gene (reference sequence). The CDR3 has 18 amino acids. V lost 3 bases and J lost 6; bases outside the gene matches: 18.